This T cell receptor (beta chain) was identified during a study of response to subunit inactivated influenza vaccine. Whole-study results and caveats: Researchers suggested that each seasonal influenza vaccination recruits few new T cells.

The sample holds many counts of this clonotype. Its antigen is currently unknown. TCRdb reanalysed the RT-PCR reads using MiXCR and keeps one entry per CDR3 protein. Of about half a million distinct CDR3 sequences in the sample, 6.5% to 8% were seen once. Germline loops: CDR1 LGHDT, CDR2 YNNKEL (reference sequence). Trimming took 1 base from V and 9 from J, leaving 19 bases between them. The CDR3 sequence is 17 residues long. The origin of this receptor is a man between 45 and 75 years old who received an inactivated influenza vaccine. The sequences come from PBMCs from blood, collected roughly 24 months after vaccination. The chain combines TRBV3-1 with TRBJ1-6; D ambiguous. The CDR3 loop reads CASSQGVGRASGSPLHF. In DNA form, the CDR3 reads TGTGCCAGCAGCCAAGGTGTAGGGAGGGCCTCAGGTTCACCCCTCCACTTT. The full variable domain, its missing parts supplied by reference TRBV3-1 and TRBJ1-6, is DTAVSQTPKYLVTQMGNDKSIKCEQNLGHDTMYWYKQDSKKFLKIMFSYNNKELIINETVPNRFSPKSPDKAHLNLHINSLELGDSAVYFCASSQGVGRASGSPLHFGNGTRLTVT.